Below are 13 T cell receptor beta chains sequenced from a single sample in a study of T-cell memory formation after mild COVID-19. Each CDR3 protein is one row after TCRdb ran MiXCR on the 5' RACE reads. The table shows roughly 340,000 distinct CDR3 sequences, with more than 15% occurring only once. The sequenced sample consisted of PBMCs or a T cell subset sorted from them (not recorded which). The receptors here all came from a man aged 18 to 29 who had mild COVID-19 (a few samples of this study predate the infection). Cell type and time point are not known.

This clonotype was observed many times. The gene calls are TRBV24-1 and TRBJ2-1; D may correspond to TRBD1 or TRBD2 (5 bases each). V dropped 2 bases and J dropped 9 bases, with 7 bases sitting between them. Germline CDR1 KGHDR, CDR2 SFDVKD. CDR3 length: 12 residues. The CDR3 DNA follows: TGTGCCACCAGTGATTACGGGGCTGAGCAGTTCTTC. This gives the protein CATSDYGAEQFF.

This clonotype showed up just a few times. The chain uses TRBV7-2 and TRBJ2-1, with a weak D call TRBD1 (5 bases). CDR3 length: 14 amino acids. Trimming cost V 3 bases and J 10 bases, with 16 bases left between them. Looked up from germline, CDR1 is SGHTA and CDR2 is FQGNSA. CDR3 region: CASSLFQGLREQFF. The CDR3 DNA follows: TGTGCCAGCAGCTTGTTTCAGGGATTACGGGAGCAGTTCTTC.

This clonotype was counted between two and nine times. The chain recombines TRBV11-2 with TRBJ2-5; the match to TRBD2 covers 12 bases. This CDR3 spans 17 amino acids. Germline CDR1 SGHAT, CDR2 FQNNGV. V shed 1 base and J 4 bases; nucleotides not matched to a gene: 7. The CDR3 coding sequence is TGTGCCAGCAGCTTAGCCCTACTAGCGGGGGGTTTAGAGACCCAGTACTTC. It specifies CASSLALLAGGLETQYF.

The chain links TRBV6-5 to TRBJ2-7; D remains unclear. V lost 2 bases and J lost 3, with 8 bases in between. The V gene's germline CDR1 is MNHEY and CDR2 SVGAGI. The CDR3 is made up of 13 amino acids. The CDR3 loop is CASSYGDSYEQYF. The CDR3 DNA sequence: TGTGCCAGCAGTTACGGCGATAGCTACGAGCAGTACTTC.

The rearrangement links TRBV12-3 or TRBV12-4 to TRBJ2-3; TRBD1 agrees at 11 bases. J was trimmed by 8 bases and V by 6 bases; bases with no gene match: 10. The CDR3 contains 15 residues. This chain's CDR3 is CASREPGTGGRTQYF. CDR3 sequence (DNA): TGTGCCAGCAGAGAACCCGGGACAGGGGGGCGTACGCAGTATTTT.

This chain connects TRBV30 to TRBJ2-1, with D unresolved. Germline V gene sequence: CDR1 GTSNPN, CDR2 SVGIG (reference sequence). The CDR3 is 14 residues long. Trimming shortened V by 5 bases and J by 4 bases, and 15 bases separated the two germline ends. CDR3 bases: TGTGCCTGGTCCCAGGATCCAGTTTACAATGAGCAGTTCTTC. Residues: CAWSQDPVYNEQFF.

This clonotype turned up a few times. V gene TRBV6-5 combines with J gene TRBJ2-1, with 11 bases fitting TRBD2. J lost 4 bases, V lost 7 bases, and 6 bases had no gene match. Germline values: CDR1 MNHEY, CDR2 SVGAGI. The CDR3 runs 15 residues. DNA of the CDR3: TGTGCCAGCACTACGGGACTAGCGGCATACAATGAGCAGTTCTTC. Amino acids: CASTTGLAAYNEQFF.

The chain recombines TRBV20-1 with TRBJ2-1, with 7 bases that match TRBD2. The CDR3 has 16 amino acids. V lost 5 bases and J lost 3; bases outside the gene matches: 13. Per germline, CDR1 DFQATT and CDR2 SNEGSKA (reference sequence). CDR3 coding DNA: TGCAGTGCTCGAACTCCGGAAGCGGGGAGCTACAATGAGCAGTTCTTC. It is translated as CSARTPEAGSYNEQFF.

The J gene is TRBJ2-7, the V gene TRBV6-2 or TRBV6-3, with 7 bases lining up with TRBD2. Trimming cost V 0 bases and J 2 bases; bases outside gene matches: 1. The CDR3 loop spans 14 amino acids. In germline, CDR1 is MNHEY, CDR2 SVGEGT. CDR3 residues: CASSYSRGAYEQYF. The CDR3 DNA is TGTGCCAGCAGTTACTCCCGGGGGGCCTACGAGCAGTACTTC.

The J gene is TRBJ2-7, the V gene TRBV7-6; possibly TRBD1 or TRBD2 for D (5 bases each). The ends were cut back, 5 bases at V and 7 bases at J, with 18 bases in the middle. This CDR3 is 14 amino acids long. Germline V gene sequence: CDR1 SGHVS, CDR2 FNYEAQ. The CDR3 protein is CASSKRDRRGEQYF. The CDR3 DNA follows: TGTGCCAGCAGCAAACGGGACCGACGTGGAGAGCAGTACTTC.

The rearrangement uses TRBV18 and TRBJ2-5; D call uncertain. There are 11 residues in the CDR3. Trimming removed 11 bases from V and 1 base from J, with 8 bases in between. The germline CDR1 and CDR2 sequences are KGHSH and LQKENI. The CDR3 here is CAGEVQETQYF. The CDR3 nucleotides read TGTGCCGGAGAGGTCCAAGAGACCCAGTACTTC.

This clonotype was detected once. The chain uses TRBV6-2 or TRBV6-3 and TRBJ2-3, with a tentative D call TRBD2 (5 bases). Trimming pared 2 bases from V and 4 bases from J, leaving 10 bases between. The CDR3 extends over 14 amino acids. Germline assignment: CDR1 MNHEY and CDR2 SVGEGT. The CDR3 is CASSYGQRPDTQYF. The DNA for the CDR3 is TGTGCCAGCAGTTACGGCCAGCGGCCAGATACGCAGTATTTT.

This sequence joins TRBV24-1 and TRBJ1-1, with D possibly matching TRBD1 (6 bases). The CDR3 covers 13 residues. Per the germline V gene, CDR1 is KGHDR and CDR2 is SFDVKD. V lost 7 bases to trimming and J lost 4 bases, with 12 bases between them. In nucleotides, the CDR3 is TGTGCCACCAGAAACAGGGTGGGCACTGAAGCTTTCTTT. This codes for CATRNRVGTEAFF.